A selection of T cell receptor beta chains follows, all from one sample in a study of blood T cell repertoires in COVID-19. TCRdb's table, derived via immunoSEQ multiplex PCR, lists solely in-frame clones and lacks some. Of 150,000 to 200,000 clones in the sample, around 81% were seen once. Sequencing input: peripheral blood. These receptors were collected from a human donor with acute or convalescent COVID-19. The donor label of this sample is uncertain. CDR3s include the opening cysteine and the closing phenylalanine or tryptophan. A D gene is named only where the DNA matches it firmly. A clone size is listed for some rows: how often the clone was seen (once, few, many), or a class if it is expanded.

j_call | d_call | cdr3_length | v_call | clone_size | cdr3_nt | cdr3_aa
TRBJ1-4 | . | 15 | TRBV28 | . | TGTGCCAGCAGTTTATCGGGGGGGGCTAATGAAAAACTGTTTTTT | CASSLSGGANEKLFF
TRBJ2-3 | . | 16 | TRBV3-1/TRBV3-2 | . | TGTGCCAGCAGCCAAGAGCTACCCCCAAGCACAGATACGCAGTATTTT | CASSQELPPSTDTQYF
TRBJ2-1 | . | 14 | TRBV30 | . | TGTGCCTGGAACCTGGGGGGGCCCGACAATGAGCAGTTCTTC | CAWNLGGPDNEQFF
TRBJ1-1 | . | 14 | TRBV30 | once | TGTGCCTGGAGTCCAGGGGCGGGGAACACTGAAGCTTTCTTT | CAWSPGAGNTEAFF
TRBJ1-2 | TRBD1 | 15 | TRBV7-6 | once | TGTGCCAGCATCGAGGACAGGGTCGGGCTCTATGGCTACACCTTC | CASIEDRVGLYGYTF
TRBJ1-2 | . | 11 | TRBV6-5 | few | TGTGCCAGCAGACAAGACTATGGCTACACCTTC | CASRQDYGYTF
TRBJ1-1 | . | 15 | TRBV28 | . | TGTGCCAACAGTTTCCCGACAGTCTTGAACACTGAAGCTTTCTTT | CANSFPTVLNTEAFF
TRBJ1-5 | . | 15 | TRBV27 | . | TGTGCCAGCAGTTCCTCCGGACAGCTCAATCAGCCCCAGCATTTT | CASSSSGQLNQPQHF
TRBJ2-5 | . | 13 | TRBV3-1/TRBV3-2 | . | TGTGCCAGCAGCCAAAGGTCCCCGGGGACCCAGTACTTC | CASSQRSPGTQYF
TRBJ2-7 | TRBD1 | 16 | TRBV6-5 | . | TGTGCCAGCAGTTACTCGAACCTCCATGTCTCAGGGGGGCAGTACTTC | CASSYSNLHVSGGQYF
TRBJ2-7 | TRBD1 | 15 | TRBV7-8 | . | TGTGCCAGCAGTGCTAGGACAGGGAGCTCCTACGAGCAGTACTTC | CASSARTGSSYEQYF
TRBJ2-1 | . | 14 | TRBV18 | once | TGTGCCAGCTCACCCCCCGACAGCCACAATGAGCAGTTCTTC | CASSPPDSHNEQFF
TRBJ2-3 | . | 14 | TRBV29-1 | . | TGCAGCGTTGTTTCTCGGTCTAGCACAGATACGCAGTATTTT | CSVVSRSSTDTQYF
TRBJ1-6 | . | 14 | TRBV9 | . | TGTGCCAGCAGCGTAGACGGACAACATTCACCCCTCCACTTT | CASSVDGQHSPLHF
TRBJ1-4 | . | 15 | TRBV30 | . | TGTGCCTTCGCTCAGGGATTTGCAACTAATGAAAAACTGTTTTTT | CAFAQGFATNEKLFF
TRBJ2-7 | . | 14 | TRBV5-1 | . | TGCGCCACCGCCCCACGACTAGGACTTTATGAGCAGTACTTC | CATAPRLGLYEQYF
TRBJ2-7 | TRBD2 | 16 | TRBV7-9 | . | TGTGCCAGCAGCTTAGAAACTAGCGGGAGGTTCTACGAGCAGTACTTC | CASSLETSGRFYEQYF
TRBJ2-7 | . | 14 | TRBV3-1/TRBV3-2 | . | TGTGCCAGCAGCCAAGTCGAGGGCTCCTACGAGCAGTACTTC | CASSQVEGSYEQYF
TRBJ2-7 | . | 14 | TRBV6-6 | . | TGTGCCAGCAGTTACCCAGGGATACCATACGAGCAGTACTTC | CASSYPGIPYEQYF
TRBJ1-3 | . | 14 | TRBV6-5 | . | TGTGCCAGCAGGGTTGAGGGATTTGGAAACACCATATATTTT | CASRVEGFGNTIYF
TRBJ2-5 | TRBD2 | 17 | TRBV28 | . | TGTGCCAGCAGTTTAATCCTGCGGGGTAGCGGGAGAGAGACCCAGTACTTC | CASSLILRGSGRETQYF
TRBJ2-7 | TRBD2 | 13 | TRBV27 | few | TGTGCCAGCACTACGGGACTAGCCAGCGAGCAGTACTTC | CASTTGLASEQYF
TRBJ2-2 | TRBD1 | 16 | TRBV5-1 | . | TGCGCCAGCAGCTTGGTTGGGACAGGGGGCAACGGGGAGCTGTTTTTT | CASSLVGTGGNGELFF
TRBJ2-2 | . | 14 | TRBV2 | few | TGTGCCACCCGGGGGAGCGCGAACACCGGGGAGCTGTTTTTT | CATRGSANTGELFF
TRBJ2-2 | . | 17 | TRBV19 | . | TGTGCCAGTAGTATAGACCCTAGCGAGGGAGACACCGGGGAGCTGTTTTTT | CASSIDPSEGDTGELFF
TRBJ2-3 | TRBD2 | 15 | TRBV5-1 | . | TGCGCCAGCAGACCCGGGGGGACTGGACCAGATACGCAGTATTTT | CASRPGGTGPDTQYF
TRBJ1-1 | . | 14 | TRBV9 | . | TGTGCCAGCAGCGTAGGTACAGCTAACACTGAAGCTTTCTTT | CASSVGTANTEAFF
TRBJ2-2 | . | 14 | TRBV28 | . | TGTGCCAGCGGGGCCCGCCTAGACACCGGGGAGCTGTTTTTT | CASGARLDTGELFF
TRBJ1-1 | . | 13 | TRBV25-1 | . | TGTGCCAGCAGTGAGAGGCGGGACACTGAAGCTTTCTTT | CASSERRDTEAFF
TRBJ1-5 | . | 15 | TRBV6-5 | once | TGTGCCAGCAGGAGCAGGGTACGCGGCAATCAGCCCCAGCATTTT | CASRSRVRGNQPQHF
TRBJ2-5 | . | 14 | TRBV11-3 | . | TGTGCCAGCAGCTTAGGAGGGAGCCAAGAGACCCAGTACTTC | CASSLGGSQETQYF
TRBJ2-5 | TRBD2 | 14 | TRBV19 | . | TGTGCCAGTAGCGTATCTAGCGGAGGAGAGACCCAGTACTTC | CASSVSSGGETQYF